The 18 T cell receptor beta chains below all came from one sample that was sequenced in a study of metastatic and nonmetastatic thyroid tumors. Thyroid surgery had not been preceded by any treatment in any patient. TCRdb reprocessed the PCR reads via MiXCR. Seen here are tens of thousands of clones, under 15% observed once, and the top ten hold roughly 3.9%. Sequencing was carried out using blood. These receptors all stem from a female donor with papillary thyroid cancer or a benign thyroid nodule (not recorded which). Some clones in this sample may be carry-over from other donors' samples.

In its sample, this clone was seen many times. The chain recombines TRBV6-1 with TRBJ1-2; 8 nucleotides align to TRBD1. From germline, CDR1 is MNHNS and CDR2 SASEGT. J lost 4 bases, V lost 6 bases, and 4 bases had no gene match. CDR3 length equals 13 residues. DNA for the CDR3: TGTGCCAGCAGCAGGACAGGGACCTATGGCTACACCTTC. It yields the protein CASSRTGTYGYTF.

As for this clone: This may arise from a read error, as a much more abundant clone is one base away. The rearrangement links TRBV5-6 to TRBJ2-7; 10 bases match TRBD1. CDR1 is SGHDT and CDR2 is YYEEEE in the germline V gene. The CDR3 totals 15 residues. CDR3 protein: CASILRGQGLYEQYF. The CDR3, as DNA: TGTGCCAGCATCTTGAGGGGACAGGGGCTGTACGAGCAGTACTTC.

This clone was detected ten times or more. Sequence at one end of the junction differs from germline and may be a read error. The V and J genes are TRBV6-1 and TRBJ1-6, with D perhaps matching TRBD1 (6 bases). CDR3 length: 13 amino acids. Per germline, CDR1 MNHNS and CDR2 SASEGT. CDR3: CASRDRYNPPLHF. The CDR3 bases are TGTGCCAGCAGGGACAGATATAATCCACCCCTCCACTTT.

In this sample, this clone turned up a few times. At one end the junction does not follow the germline gene, possibly because of a read error. The sample contains more than one DNA sequence encoding this CDR3. V and J are TRBV12-3 or TRBV12-4 and TRBJ1-6; TRBD1 might be the D (6 bases). This CDR3 is built from 13 residues. The CDR3 sequence: CASSFLGQSPLHF. DNA of the CDR3: TGTGCCAGCAGTTTCCTGGGACAATCACCCCTACACTTT.

This clone has a count of ten or more. CDR3: CASSKSGLSQDEQYF. CDR3 DNA sequence: TGTGCCAGCAGTAAGTCCGGGCTTTCTCAGGACGAGCAGTACTTC. The chain carries TRBV12-3 or TRBV12-4 and TRBJ2-7; no reliable D call. This CDR3 contains 15 residues. V shed 5 bases and J shed 5 bases, with 19 bases lying between them.

The table lists this clone with a few counts. This may arise from a read error, as a much more abundant clone is one base away. This specimen includes other DNA sequences encoding the same CDR3. V and J are TRBV11-2 and TRBJ2-2; tentatively, D is TRBD1 or TRBD2 (6 bases each). This CDR3 comprises 18 residues. Germline V gene data show CDR1 as SGHAT and CDR2 as FQNNGV. The V gene lost 5 bases and the J gene lost 4 bases, with 23 bases spanning the gap. As DNA, the CDR3 is TGTGCCAGCAGCCCACATCCCGGAAGGGGGGCCTCCACCGGGGAGCTGTTTTTT. Translation gives CASSPHPGRGASTGELFF.

A note on this clone: A much bigger clone sits one base away, suggesting this may be a read error. The chain uses TRBV10-3 and TRBJ1-1; D is possibly TRBD1 (6 bases). The CDR3 consists of 15 residues. Germline-derived CDR1 and CDR2 are ENHRY and SYGVKD. With 5 bases removed from V and 11 bases from J, the gap between germline ends came to 24 bases. CDR3 nucleotide sequence: TGTGCCATCAGTTACCTGGAGACGGGGGGCGCGCGTGCTTTCTTT. Protein product: CAISYLETGGARAFF.

This clone has at least ten counts. This chain connects TRBV7-9 to TRBJ2-1; TRBD2 matches 15 bases. The V and J ends lost 5 bases and 8 bases, in that order; junction bases with no gene match: 4. The CDR3 loop spans 15 amino acids. Germline loops: CDR1 SEHNR, CDR2 FQNEAQ (reference sequence). The CDR3: CASSRTSGGAYEQFF. The CDR3 DNA sequence: TGTGCCAGCAGCCGGACTAGCGGGGGGGCATATGAGCAGTTCTTC.

This clone was observed many times. The chain has TRBV18 and TRBJ2-5; unclear D gene. Germline CDR1 reads KGHSH; CDR2 reads LQKENI. V lost 3 bases and J 5 bases, leaving 7 bases between the germline ends. This CDR3 spans 12 amino acids. CDR3 DNA sequence: TGTGCCAGCTCACCCTCTATGGAGACCCAGTACTTC. Its translation is CASSPSMETQYF. Based on the CDR3 plus reference TRBV18 and TRBJ2-5, the full variable domain is NAGVMQNPRHLVRRRGQEARLRCSPMKGHSHVYWYRQLPEEGLKFMVYLQKENIIDESGMPKERFSAEFPKEGPSILRIQQVVRGDSAAYFCASSPSMETQYFGPGTRLLVL.

The chain uses TRBV5-1 and TRBJ1-6, with 9 bases fitting TRBD1. CDR3 length equals 15 residues. The germline gives CDR1 SGHRS, CDR2 YFSETQ. J was trimmed by 5 bases and V by 8 bases; bases with no gene match: 8. CDR3 nucleotide sequence: TGCGCCAGTAGATTGGGGGACAGGGATAATTCACCCCTCCACTTT. It is translated as CASRLGDRDNSPLHF. The full variable domain, completed using reference TRBV5-1 and TRBJ1-6, is KAGVTQTPRYLIKTRGQQVTLSCSPISGHRSVSWYQQTPGQGLQFLFEYFSETQRNKGNFPGRFSGRQFSNSRSEMNVSTLELGDSALYLCASRLGDRDNSPLHFGNGTRLTVT.

The chain recombines TRBV7-3 with TRBJ2-7; maybe TRBD1 (6 bases). Germline V lookup: CDR1 SGHTA, CDR2 FQGTGA. V lost 9 bases, J lost 3 bases, and 21 bases lay in between. This CDR3 comprises 15 residues. Here the CDR3 DNA reads TGTGCCAGGATCCTATCAACAGGGACCCACTACGAGCAGTACTTC. Translated: CARILSTGTHYEQYF. Looking up the rest from reference TRBV7-3 and TRBJ2-7 gives the full variable domain: GAGVSQTPSNKVTEKGKYVELRCDPISGHTALYWYRQSLGQGPEFLIYFQGTGAADDSGLPNDRFFAVRPEGSVSTLKIQRTERGDSAVYLCARILSTGTHYEQYFGPGTRLTVT.

There are many counts of this clone. The chain joins TRBV24-1 to TRBJ2-7; 11 bases are a match to TRBD2. Germline CDR1 reads KGHDR; CDR2 reads SFDVKD. The CDR3 runs 15 residues. V was pared by 5 bases and J by 3 bases, with 5 bases of the junction left unmatched. The CDR3 nucleotides are TGTGCCACCAGTGCTCTAGCGGGGGGCGGCTACGAGCAGTACTTC. It yields the protein CATSALAGGGYEQYF.

The rearrangement uses TRBV6-1 and TRBJ1-5, with D uncertain. V was shortened by 10 bases and J by 14 bases, with 21 bases between the two germline ends. The CDR3 is made up of 12 amino acids. Germline CDR1 and CDR2: MNHNS and SASEGT. CDR3 DNA: TGTGCCACGGGTGCCTCCCATCAGACCAAGCATTTT. This translates into CATGASHQTKHF.

This clone has ten or more counts. V and J are TRBV6-1 and TRBJ1-1; D possibly corresponds to TRBD1 (5 bases). CDR3 size: 12 residues. Trimming removed 9 bases at V and 5 bases at J, with 13 bases between. CDR1 is MNHNS, CDR2 SASEGT, per germline. The CDR3 DNA reads as TGTGCCAGTCAGGGACTTCGGACTGAAGCTTTCTTT. Its protein is CASQGLRTEAFF.

V is TRBV20-1 and J is TRBJ1-2; D perhaps matches TRBD1 (5 bases). CDR3 length: 14 residues. Germline V CDR1 and CDR2: DFQATT, SNEGSKA (reference sequence). The V end lost 4 bases, the J end lost 8 bases, and 20 bases lay between the germline ends. Here the CDR3 reads CSATKDSTPGGYTF. The DNA for the CDR3 is TGCAGTGCTACCAAAGACAGTACCCCGGGGGGCTACACCTTC.

This clone was recorded only once. A junction boundary mismatches the germline segment, possibly from a read error. The rearrangement uses TRBV7-6 and TRBJ2-3; D call uncertain. The CDR3 runs 16 residues. Germline assignment: CDR1 SGHVS and CDR2 FNYEAQ. The CDR3 DNA follows: TGTGCCAGCAGCTTAGCGAAGGTGGCCGGCACAGATACTCAGTATTTT. It encodes CASSLAKVAGTDTQYF.

In this sample, this clone turned up many times. V gene TRBV12-3 or TRBV12-4 combines with J gene TRBJ1-6; D not certain. The CDR3 sequence is 15 residues long. Trimming took 1 base from V and 7 from J, leaving 11 bases between them. This CDR3 is CASSLDGPPNSPLHF. CDR3 coding DNA: TGTGCCAGCAGTTTAGATGGCCCCCCCAATTCACCCCTCCACTTT.

This clone was recorded at least ten times. This sequence joins TRBV2 and TRBJ2-7; D possibly uses TRBD1 or TRBD2 (5 bases each). Trimming removed 5 bases from V and 0 bases from J, with 17 bases in between. Germline V lookup: CDR1 SNHLY, CDR2 FYNNEI. The CDR3 loop spans 16 amino acids. Here the CDR3 reads CASSPRGAPLSYEQYF. In nucleotides, the CDR3 is TGTGCCAGCAGTCCTAGAGGGGCCCCCCTCTCCTACGAGCAGTACTTC.